Presented here are 5 T cell receptor beta chains from one specimen sequenced in a study of blood T cell repertoires in COVID-19. Repertoires were generated with immunoSEQ multiplex PCR, while TCRdb's copy carries only in-frame clones and drops some. Here the sample spans about 210,000 clones, roughly nine tenths being singletons. The sequenced sample consisted of PBMCs or T cells enriched from blood (not recorded which). These receptors all stem from a middle-aged woman in a cohort exposed to, infected with or recovered from COVID-19 (not recorded which).

The V call is TRBV7-2, the J call TRBJ2-2, with 14 bases matching TRBD2. Germline CDR1 SGHTA, CDR2 FQGNSA. The V segment lost 5 bases and the J segment 5 bases; nucleotides outside the gene matches: 10. This CDR3 is 18 amino acids long. CDR3 region: CASSPGTSGSLKTGELFF. The CDR3 DNA reads as TGTGCCAGCAGCCCAGGGACTAGCGGGAGTTTAAAAACCGGGGAGCTGTTTTTT.

This rearrangement joins TRBV7-7 to TRBJ2-1; D unclear. This CDR3 has 14 amino acids. V lost 6 bases to trimming and J lost 2 bases, with 11 bases between them. Germline V CDR1 and CDR2: SSHAT, FNYEAQ (reference sequence). CDR3: CASRDNLTYNEQFF. The CDR3 DNA reads as TGTGCCAGCAGAGACAACTTGACCTACAATGAGCAGTTCTTC.

The CDR3: CASSLQGGQGNQPQHF. CDR3 DNA sequence: TGCGCCAGCAGCTTACAGGGGGGACAGGGCAATCAGCCCCAGCATTTT. The J gene is TRBJ1-5, the V gene TRBV4-1; 8 positions match TRBD1. CDR1 and CDR2 from the germline V gene are MGHRA and YSYEKL. CDR3 length: 16 amino acids. V gave up 5 bases and J gave up 2 bases; unmatched junction bases: 8.

The genes are TRBV19 and TRBJ2-1; D possibly corresponds to TRBD1 (6 bases). Germline CDR1 LNHDA, CDR2 SQIVND (reference sequence). This CDR3 is 16 amino acids long. Trimming removed 3 bases at V and 7 bases at J, with 19 bases between. CDR3 DNA: TGTGCCAGTAGTATGGGCAACAGGGAATTCGGAAATGAGCAGTTCTTC. It encodes CASSMGNREFGNEQFF.

The V gene is TRBV4-2, the J gene TRBJ2-5; 9 bases are shared with TRBD2. Germline V lookup: CDR1 LGHNA, CDR2 YNFKEQ. The CDR3 runs 16 residues. The V gene end was trimmed by 0 bases and the J gene end by 2 bases; junction bases not matched to a gene: 4. For the CDR3, the DNA is TGTGCCAGCAGCCAAGAGGCTAGCGGGATTCAAGAGACCCAGTACTTC. Encoded protein: CASSQEASGIQETQYF.